What follows is one T cell receptor beta chain and its context. Researchers amplified the TCR beta CDR3 regions from RNA transcripts. The HTBI set primed first-round TCR CDR3 RT-PCR. TCRdb reanalysed the multiplex PCR reads using MiXCR and keeps one entry per CDR3 protein. The profile shows 500,000 to 750,000 distinct CDR3 sequences, more than 45% of them singletons. The sample is drawn from a study of T cells in Graves' hyperthyroidism and ophthalmopathy. The specimen was peripheral blood or thyroid tissue (not recorded which). The sequence derives from a woman aged 18-29 years with Graves' hyperthyroidism.

CDR3 sequence reads: CSARPGGPEAFF. CDR3 in DNA: TGCAGCGCCCGGCCTGGGGGCCCTGAAGCTTTCTTT. The chain has TRBV20-1 and TRBJ1-1, with D perhaps matching TRBD1 (6 bases). Germline V gives CDR1 DFQATT, CDR2 SNEGSKA (reference sequence). CDR3 length equals 12 residues.